One sample yielded the 28 T cell receptor beta chains listed below, sequenced in a study of T cells expressing NK-cell markers. TCRdb reanalyzed the 5' RACE reads, giving one entry per CDR3 protein sequence and no DNA. The table counts 400,000 to 500,000 distinct CDR3 sequences; roughly 8% lies in the top ten. The sequenced sample consisted of blood T cells: a sorted CD56 or NKG2C T cell subset, CD4+ or CD8+ T cells, or bulk PBMC T cells (not recorded which). The receptor source for this set is a woman aged 18 to 75 in good health.

The chain uses TRBV7-2 and TRBJ2-1. The CDR3 runs 12 residues. CDR1 is SGHTA, CDR2 FQGNSA, per germline. CDR3 protein: CASSSYGSEQFF.

V is TRBV4-3 and J is TRBJ2-1; TCRdb lists TRBD2, though no DNA is available to test this call. The CDR3 is 20 amino acids. The germline V gene encodes CDR1 LGHNA and CDR2 YSLEER. The CDR3: CASSQIRGTSGRKGYNEQFF.

The chain couples TRBV9 to TRBJ2-2; TCRdb picks TRBD2, but there is no DNA to check that call. The germline V gene has CDR1 SGDLS and CDR2 YYNGEE. The CDR3 has 17 amino acids. CDR3 residues: CASSVSLAVTNTGELFF.

The gene calls are TRBV4-3 and TRBJ1-1; TCRdb reports TRBD1, a call that lacks DNA to check it against. The CDR3 has 15 residues. CDR1 and CDR2 (germline): LGHNA, YSLEER. CDR3 residues: CASSQPGTGYTEAFF.

The V gene is TRBV7-8, the J gene TRBJ1-1; as DNA is missing, the TRBD1 call by TCRdb cannot be tested. The CDR3 covers 15 residues. The germline gives CDR1 SGHVS, CDR2 FQNEAQ. Here the CDR3 reads CASSLDWVAPGEAFF.

V and J are TRBV12-3 or TRBV12-4 and TRBJ1-2. This CDR3 contains 15 residues. CDR3 region: CASSLVGVPNYGYTF.

The chain uses TRBV6-5 and TRBJ2-2. In germline, CDR1 is MNHEY, CDR2 SVGAGI. The CDR3 sequence is 17 residues long. Here the CDR3 reads CASSYDGFGTDTGELFF.

This chain links TRBV5-1 with TRBJ2-7. Germline V gene sequence: CDR1 SGHRS, CDR2 YFSETQ. This CDR3 region has 13 residues. CDR3 residues: CASSSYGDYEQYF.

The V and J genes are TRBV9 and TRBJ2-5. This CDR3 has 12 residues. From germline, CDR1 is SGDLS and CDR2 YYNGEE. The CDR3 here is CASSADSGTQYF.

This chain's CDR3 is CASSSSGGPSRTGELFF. The V gene is TRBV5-5, the J gene TRBJ2-2; the D call from TCRdb, TRBD2, cannot be confirmed without DNA. In germline, CDR1 is SGHKS, CDR2 YYEKEE (reference sequence). CDR3 length: 17 amino acids.

CDR3 loop: CASSFGLVEDTQYF. The genes are TRBV7-2 and TRBJ2-3; checking the TCRdb D call of TRBD2 is not possible without DNA. The CDR3 length is 14 residues. Germline V CDR1 and CDR2: SGHTA, FQGNSA.

The chain carries TRBV4-2 and TRBJ2-2; TCRdb indicates TRBD2, and absent DNA this call remains unverified. The CDR3 spans 16 residues. Germline-derived CDR1 and CDR2 are LGHNA and YNFKEQ. This CDR3 reads CASSQFLAGNTGELFF.

The chain links TRBV7-6 to TRBJ1-5. From germline, CDR1 is SGHVS and CDR2 FNYEAQ. The CDR3 totals 13 residues. CDR3 loop: CASSSFVHQPQHF. Variable domain in full (rest from reference TRBV7-6 and TRBJ1-5): GAGVSQSPRYKVTKRGQDVALRCDPISGHVSLYWYRQALGQGPEFLTYFNYEAQQDKSGLPNDRFSAERPEGSISTLTIQRTEQRDSAMYRCASSSFVHQPQHFGDGTRLSIL.

This chain joins TRBV20-1 and TRBJ2-4; TCRdb names TRBD1, which stays unverified in the absence of DNA. Germline values: CDR1 DFQATT, CDR2 SNEGSKA (reference sequence). There are 14 residues in the CDR3. CDR3 protein: CSAQGQQTKNIQYF.

The rearrangement uses TRBV10-3 and TRBJ2-4; TCRdb's assignment of TRBD1 cannot be checked, as there is no DNA. Germline CDR1 is ENHRY and CDR2 is SYGVKD. This CDR3 has 14 residues. This CDR3 is CAISPGARVDIQYF.

The chain is built from TRBV12-3 or TRBV12-4 and TRBJ2-1. The CDR3 contains 11 residues. CDR3 sequence reads: CASSLAGDQFF.

This CDR3 reads CASSQGGWNTEAFF. The chain couples TRBV3-1 to TRBJ1-1. Germline V gene data show CDR1 as LGHDT and CDR2 as YNNKEL (reference sequence). The CDR3 contains 14 residues.

V usage is TRBV11-1 and J usage is TRBJ2-5; TCRdb lists TRBD1, though no DNA is available to test this call. From germline, CDR1 is SGHAT and CDR2 FQDESV (reference sequence). This CDR3 has 18 amino acids. The CDR3 sequence is CASSLIPVEYRSQETQYF.

The chain couples TRBV5-4 to TRBJ2-1; there is no DNA to check the TCRdb D call of TRBD1. Germline-derived CDR1 and CDR2 are SGHNT and YYREEE (reference sequence). The CDR3 totals 15 residues. The CDR3 spells CASSTGGGSYNEQFF.

The J gene is TRBJ2-3, the V gene TRBV7-2; TCRdb's D call of TRBD1 is untestable without DNA. This CDR3 contains 19 residues. Germline CDR1 is SGHTA and CDR2 is FQGNSA. This CDR3 is CASSLAPQGGVGGSDTQYF.

The gene calls are TRBV28 and TRBJ1-5. Germline V gene data show CDR1 as MDHEN and CDR2 as SYDVKM. CDR3 size: 14 residues. This CDR3 is CASSYQYSNQPQHF.

The V call is TRBV29-1, the J call TRBJ2-1; absent DNA, TCRdb's TRBD1 call cannot be checked. The CDR3 sequence is 12 residues long. Germline CDR1 is SQVTM and CDR2 is ANQGSEA. The CDR3 loop reads CSVLRDDNEQFF.

The chain joins TRBV24-1 to TRBJ2-4; TCRdb's D call of TRBD2 is untestable without DNA. CDR3 length: 17 amino acids. CDR1 is KGHDR and CDR2 is SFDVKD in the germline V gene. The CDR3 here is CATSDLPCRRDKNIQYF.

This chain uses TRBV30 with TRBJ1-6. Germline V lookup: CDR1 GTSNPN, CDR2 SVGIG (reference sequence). The CDR3 covers 13 residues. The CDR3 region is CAWEDTQNSPLHF.

V and J are TRBV9 and TRBJ1-6. The CDR3 has 14 residues. Per the germline V gene, CDR1 is SGDLS and CDR2 is YYNGEE. The CDR3: CASSVEGLLEPLHF.

The chain carries TRBV19 and TRBJ2-1. Per the germline V gene, CDR1 is LNHDA and CDR2 is SQIVND (reference sequence). This CDR3 has 19 residues. CDR3 loop: CASSILGIGVVSSYNEQFF.

V gene TRBV6-5 combines with J gene TRBJ1-1; TCRdb lists TRBD1, though no DNA is available to test this call. CDR3 length: 16 residues. Per germline, CDR1 MNHEY and CDR2 SVGAGI. The CDR3 is CASSYIDRGLLLEAFF.

CDR3 loop: CASSQRYPKKDTEAFF. The chain recombines TRBV3-1 with TRBJ1-1. The CDR3 totals 16 residues. CDR1 is LGHDT, CDR2 YNNKEL, per germline (reference sequence).